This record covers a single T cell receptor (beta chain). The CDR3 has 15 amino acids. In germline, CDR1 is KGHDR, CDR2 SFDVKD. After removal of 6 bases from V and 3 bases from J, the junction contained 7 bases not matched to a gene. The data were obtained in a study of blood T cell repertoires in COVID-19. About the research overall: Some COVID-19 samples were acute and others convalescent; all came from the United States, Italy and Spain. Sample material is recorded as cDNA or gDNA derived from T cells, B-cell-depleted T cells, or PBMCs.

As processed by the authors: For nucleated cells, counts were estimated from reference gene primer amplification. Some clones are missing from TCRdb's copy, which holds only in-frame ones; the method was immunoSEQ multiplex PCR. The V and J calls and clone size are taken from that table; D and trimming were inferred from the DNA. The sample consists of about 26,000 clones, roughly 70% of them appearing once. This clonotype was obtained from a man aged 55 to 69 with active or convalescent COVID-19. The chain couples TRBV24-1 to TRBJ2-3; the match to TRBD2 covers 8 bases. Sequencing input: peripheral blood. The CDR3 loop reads CATSTKRETTDTQYF. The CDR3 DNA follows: TGTGCCACCAGTACCAAGCGGGAGACAACAGATACGCAGTATTTT.